This T cell receptor beta chain stems from a study of T cells after yellow fever vaccination. The germline V gene has CDR1 MGHRA and CDR2 YSYEKL. The V end lost 1 base, the J end lost 5 bases, and 9 bases lay between the germline ends. The CDR3 totals 14 residues. Turning to this clonotype: The antigen remains undetermined.

Template-switching 5'RACE yielded the TCR cDNA; a universal primer site and UMIs were added in the process. TCRdb recomputed calls from the 5' RACE reads with MiXCR, one row per CDR3 protein. The sample lists approximately 350,000 distinct CDR3 sequences; around 10% were seen once. Findings and limits, study-wide: CD4 and CD8 compartments shared a small share of clonotypes, likely from convergent recombination. Post-booster reappearance was seen for most primary-vaccination clones (about 96% CD4, 75% to 90% CD8). On re-exposure, the response was weaker but peaked faster, at day 5 versus 15.

The chain is built from TRBV4-1 and TRBJ1-5; D may be TRBD1 (6 bases). Sample: PBMCs, taken on the day of the first yellow fever vaccination. The clonotype comes from a young man who received the YFV17D yellow fever vaccine. The chain's CDR3 is CASSQAAGDQPQHF. DNA for the CDR3: TGCGCCAGCAGCCAAGCGGCAGGGGATCAGCCCCAGCATTTT.